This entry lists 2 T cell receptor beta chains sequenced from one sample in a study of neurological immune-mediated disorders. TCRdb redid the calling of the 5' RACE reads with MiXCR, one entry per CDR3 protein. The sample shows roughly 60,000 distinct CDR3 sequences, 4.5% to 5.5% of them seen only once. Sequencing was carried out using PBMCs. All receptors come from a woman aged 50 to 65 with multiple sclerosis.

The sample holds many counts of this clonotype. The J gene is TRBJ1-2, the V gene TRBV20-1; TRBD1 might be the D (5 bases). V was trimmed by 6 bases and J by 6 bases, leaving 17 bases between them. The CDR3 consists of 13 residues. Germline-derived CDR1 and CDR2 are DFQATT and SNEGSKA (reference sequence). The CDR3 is CSAAGPTEDGYTF. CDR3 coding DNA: TGCAGTGCCGCGGGACCAACTGAGGATGGCTACACCTTC.

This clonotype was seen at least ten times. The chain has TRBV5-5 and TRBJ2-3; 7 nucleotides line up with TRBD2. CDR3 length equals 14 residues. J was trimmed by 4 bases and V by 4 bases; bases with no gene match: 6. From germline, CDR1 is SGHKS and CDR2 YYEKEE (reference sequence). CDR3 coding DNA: TGTGCCAGCAGCGGACTAGTTTGGGCAGATACGCAGTATTTT. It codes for CASSGLVWADTQYF. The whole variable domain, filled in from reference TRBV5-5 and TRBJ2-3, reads DAGVTQSPTHLIKTRGQQVTLRCSPISGHKSVSWYQQVLGQGPQFIFQYYEKEERGRGNFPDRFSARQFPNYSSELNVNALLLGDSALYLCASSGLVWADTQYFGPGTRLTVL.